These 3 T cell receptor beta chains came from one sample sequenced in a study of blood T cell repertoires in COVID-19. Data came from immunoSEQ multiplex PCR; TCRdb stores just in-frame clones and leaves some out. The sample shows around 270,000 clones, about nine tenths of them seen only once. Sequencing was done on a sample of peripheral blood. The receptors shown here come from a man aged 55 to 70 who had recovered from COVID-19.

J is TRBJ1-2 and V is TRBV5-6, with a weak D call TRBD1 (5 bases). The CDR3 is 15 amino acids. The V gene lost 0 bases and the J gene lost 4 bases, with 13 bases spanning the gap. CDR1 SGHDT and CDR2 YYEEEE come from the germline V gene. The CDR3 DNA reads TGTGCCAGCAGCTTGGGAAGCGCGGGGGGCTATGGCTACACCTTC. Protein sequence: CASSLGSAGGYGYTF.

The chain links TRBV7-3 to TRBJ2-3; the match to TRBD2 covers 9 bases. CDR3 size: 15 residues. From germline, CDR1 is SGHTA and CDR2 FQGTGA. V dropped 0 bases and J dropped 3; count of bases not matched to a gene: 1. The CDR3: CASSLTLAGTDTQYF. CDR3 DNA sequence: TGTGCCAGCAGCTTAACTCTAGCGGGGACAGATACGCAGTATTTT.

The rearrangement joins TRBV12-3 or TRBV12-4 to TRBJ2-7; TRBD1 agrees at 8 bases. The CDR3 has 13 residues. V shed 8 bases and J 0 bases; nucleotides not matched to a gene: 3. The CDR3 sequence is CASRDRYSYEQYF. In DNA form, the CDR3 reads TGTGCCAGCCGGGACAGGTACTCCTACGAGCAGTACTTC.